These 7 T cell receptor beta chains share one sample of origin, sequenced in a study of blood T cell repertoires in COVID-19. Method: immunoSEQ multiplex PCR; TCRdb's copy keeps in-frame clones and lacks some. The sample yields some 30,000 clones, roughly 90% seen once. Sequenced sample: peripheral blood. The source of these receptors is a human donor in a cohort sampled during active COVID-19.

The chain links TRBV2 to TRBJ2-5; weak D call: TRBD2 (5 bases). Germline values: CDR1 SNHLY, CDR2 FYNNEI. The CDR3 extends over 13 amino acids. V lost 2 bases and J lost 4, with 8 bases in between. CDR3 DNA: TGTGCCAGCAGTGAAATGCTAGCAGAGACCCAGTACTTC. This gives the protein CASSEMLAETQYF.

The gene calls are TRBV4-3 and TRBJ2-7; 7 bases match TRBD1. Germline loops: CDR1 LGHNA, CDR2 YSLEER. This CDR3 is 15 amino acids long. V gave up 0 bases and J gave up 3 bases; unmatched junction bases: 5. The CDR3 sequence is CASSQERGQFYEQYF. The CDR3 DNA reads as TGCGCCAGCAGCCAAGAGAGGGGACAGTTCTACGAGCAGTACTTC.

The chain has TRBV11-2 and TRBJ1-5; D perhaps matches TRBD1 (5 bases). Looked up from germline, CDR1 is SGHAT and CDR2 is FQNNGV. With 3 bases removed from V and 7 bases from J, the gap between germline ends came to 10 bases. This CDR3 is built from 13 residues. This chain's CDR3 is CASSFGGRQPQHF. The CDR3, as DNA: TGTGCCAGCAGCTTCGGGGGAAGGCAGCCCCAGCATTTT.

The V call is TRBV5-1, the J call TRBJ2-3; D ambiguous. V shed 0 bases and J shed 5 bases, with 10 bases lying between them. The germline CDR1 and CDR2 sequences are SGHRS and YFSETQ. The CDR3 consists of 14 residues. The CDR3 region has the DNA TGCGCCAGCAGCTTGGGTGGAGTAGGAGATACGCAGTATTTT. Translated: CASSLGGVGDTQYF. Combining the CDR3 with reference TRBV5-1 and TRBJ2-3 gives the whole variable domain KAGVTQTPRYLIKTRGQQVTLSCSPISGHRSVSWYQQTPGQGLQFLFEYFSETQRNKGNFPGRFSGRQFSNSRSEMNVSTLELGDSALYLCASSLGGVGDTQYFGPGTRLTVL.

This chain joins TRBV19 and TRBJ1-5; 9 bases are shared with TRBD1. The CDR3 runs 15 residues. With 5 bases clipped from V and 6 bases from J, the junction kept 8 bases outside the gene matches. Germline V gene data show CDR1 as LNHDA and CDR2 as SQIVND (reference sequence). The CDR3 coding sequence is TGTGCCAGTAGTGTTTGGACAGGGGTTTCTCAGCCCCAGCATTTT. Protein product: CASSVWTGVSQPQHF. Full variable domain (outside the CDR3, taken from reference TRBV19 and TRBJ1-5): DGGITQSPKYLFRKEGQNVTLSCEQNLNHDAMYWYRQDPGQGLRLIYYSQIVNDFQKGDIAEGYSVSREKKESFPLTVTSAQKNPTAFYLCASSVWTGVSQPQHFGDGTRLSIL.

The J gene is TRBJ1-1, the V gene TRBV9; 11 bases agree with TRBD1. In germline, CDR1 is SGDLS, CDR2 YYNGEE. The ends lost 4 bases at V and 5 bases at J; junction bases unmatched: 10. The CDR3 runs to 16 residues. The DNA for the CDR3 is TGTGCCAGCAGCCCACTATCCGGGACAGGGGGGACTGAAGCTTTCTTT. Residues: CASSPLSGTGGTEAFF.

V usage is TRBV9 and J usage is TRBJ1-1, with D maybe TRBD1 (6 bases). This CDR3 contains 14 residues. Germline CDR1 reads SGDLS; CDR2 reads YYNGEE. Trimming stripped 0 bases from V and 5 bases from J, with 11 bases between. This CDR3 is CASSVGYGQTEAFF. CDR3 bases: TGTGCCAGCAGCGTAGGCTACGGACAGACTGAAGCTTTCTTT. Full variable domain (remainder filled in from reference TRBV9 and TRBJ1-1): DSGVTQTPKHLITATGQRVTLRCSPRSGDLSVYWYQQSLDQGLQFLIQYYNGEERAKGNILERFSAQQFPDLHSELNLSSLELGDSALYFCASSVGYGQTEAFFGQGTRLTVV.